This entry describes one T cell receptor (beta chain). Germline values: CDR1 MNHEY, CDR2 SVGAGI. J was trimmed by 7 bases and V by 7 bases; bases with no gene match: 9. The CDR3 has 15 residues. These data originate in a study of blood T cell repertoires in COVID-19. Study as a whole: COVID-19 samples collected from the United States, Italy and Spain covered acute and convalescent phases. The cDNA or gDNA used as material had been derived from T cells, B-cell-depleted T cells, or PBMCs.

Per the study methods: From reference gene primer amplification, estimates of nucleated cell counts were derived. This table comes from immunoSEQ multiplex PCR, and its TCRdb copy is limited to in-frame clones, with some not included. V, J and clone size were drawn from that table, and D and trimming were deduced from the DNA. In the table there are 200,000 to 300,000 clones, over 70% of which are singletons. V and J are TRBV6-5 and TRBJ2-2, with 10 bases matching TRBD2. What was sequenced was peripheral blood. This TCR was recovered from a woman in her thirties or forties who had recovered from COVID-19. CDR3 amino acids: CASTRAGGLGGELFF. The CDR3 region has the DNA TGTGCCAGCACCAGAGCGGGGGGGCTCGGCGGGGAGCTGTTTTTT.